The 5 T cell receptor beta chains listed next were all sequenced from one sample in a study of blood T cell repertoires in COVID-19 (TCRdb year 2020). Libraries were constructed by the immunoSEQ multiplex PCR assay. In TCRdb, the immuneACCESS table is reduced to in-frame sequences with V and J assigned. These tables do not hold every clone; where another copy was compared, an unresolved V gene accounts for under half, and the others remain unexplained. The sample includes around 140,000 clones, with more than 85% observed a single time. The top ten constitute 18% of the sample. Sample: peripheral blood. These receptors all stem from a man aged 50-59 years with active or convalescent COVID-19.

The CDR3 DNA reads as TGTGCCACCAGCAGGGGCTTAGGGGGGAACACTGAAGCTTTCTTT. Residues: CATSRGLGGNTEAFF. The chain recombines TRBV15 with TRBJ1-1; possible D gene TRBD1, 6 bases. Germline V CDR1 and CDR2: LNHNV, YYDKDF (reference sequence). Trimming left V 3 bases short and J 1 base short, with 12 bases between. CDR3 size: 15 residues.

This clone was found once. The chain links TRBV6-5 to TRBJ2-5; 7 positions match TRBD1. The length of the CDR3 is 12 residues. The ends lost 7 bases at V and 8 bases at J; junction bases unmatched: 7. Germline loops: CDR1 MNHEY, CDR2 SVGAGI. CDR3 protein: CASTPVGGTQYF. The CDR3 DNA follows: TGTGCCAGCACTCCCGTAGGGGGCACCCAGTACTTC.

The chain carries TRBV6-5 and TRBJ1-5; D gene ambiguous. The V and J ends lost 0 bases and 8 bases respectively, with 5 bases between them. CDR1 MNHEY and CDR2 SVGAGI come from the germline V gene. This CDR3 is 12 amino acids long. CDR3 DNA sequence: TGTGCCAGCAGTTACTCATATGAGCCCCAGCATTTT. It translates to CASSYSYEPQHF.

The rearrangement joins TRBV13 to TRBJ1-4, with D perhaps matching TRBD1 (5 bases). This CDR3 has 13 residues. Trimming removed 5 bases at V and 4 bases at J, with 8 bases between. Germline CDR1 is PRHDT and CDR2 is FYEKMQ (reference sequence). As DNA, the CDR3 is TGTGCCAGCAGCCCAGACAGTAATGAAAAACTGTTTTTT. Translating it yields CASSPDSNEKLFF. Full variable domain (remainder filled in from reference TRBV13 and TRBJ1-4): AAGVIQSPRHLIKEKRETATLKCYPIPRHDTVYWYQQGPGQDPQFLISFYEKMQSDKGSIPDRFSAQQFSDYHSELNMSSLELGDSALYFCASSPDSNEKLFFGSGTQLSVL.

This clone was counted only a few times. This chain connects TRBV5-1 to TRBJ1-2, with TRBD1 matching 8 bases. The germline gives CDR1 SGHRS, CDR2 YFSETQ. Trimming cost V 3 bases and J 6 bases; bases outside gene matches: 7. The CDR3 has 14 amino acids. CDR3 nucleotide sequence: TGCGCCAGCAGCTGGGGACAGGAAACCCATGGCTACACCTTC. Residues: CASSWGQETHGYTF.